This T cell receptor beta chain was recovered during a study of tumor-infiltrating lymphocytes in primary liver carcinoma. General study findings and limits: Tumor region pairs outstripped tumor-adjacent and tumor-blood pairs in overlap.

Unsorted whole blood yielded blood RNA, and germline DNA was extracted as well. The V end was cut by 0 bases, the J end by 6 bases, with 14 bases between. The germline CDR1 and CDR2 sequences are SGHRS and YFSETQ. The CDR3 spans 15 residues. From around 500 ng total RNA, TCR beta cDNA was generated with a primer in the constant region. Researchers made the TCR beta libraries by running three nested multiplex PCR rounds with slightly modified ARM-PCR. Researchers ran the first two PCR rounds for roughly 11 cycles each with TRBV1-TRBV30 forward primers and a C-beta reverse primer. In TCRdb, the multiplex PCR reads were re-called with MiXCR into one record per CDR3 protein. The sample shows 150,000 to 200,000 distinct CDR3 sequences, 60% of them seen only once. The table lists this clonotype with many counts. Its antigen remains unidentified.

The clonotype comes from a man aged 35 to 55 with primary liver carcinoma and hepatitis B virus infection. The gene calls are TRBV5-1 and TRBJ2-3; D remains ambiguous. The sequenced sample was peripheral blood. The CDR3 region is CASSLGDSSGDTQYF. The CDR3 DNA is TGCGCCAGCAGCTTGGGGGATAGCTCCGGGGATACGCAGTATTTT.